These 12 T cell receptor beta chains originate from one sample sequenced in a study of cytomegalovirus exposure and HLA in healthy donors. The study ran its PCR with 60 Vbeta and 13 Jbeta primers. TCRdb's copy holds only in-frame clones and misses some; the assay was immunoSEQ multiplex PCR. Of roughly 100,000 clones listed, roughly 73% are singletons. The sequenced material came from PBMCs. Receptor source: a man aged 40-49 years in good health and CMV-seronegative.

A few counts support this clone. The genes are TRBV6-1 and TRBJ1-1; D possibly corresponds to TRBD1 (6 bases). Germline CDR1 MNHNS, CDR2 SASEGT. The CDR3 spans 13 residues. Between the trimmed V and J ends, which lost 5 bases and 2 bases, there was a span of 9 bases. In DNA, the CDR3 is TGTGCCAGCAGTACAGGGACAAACACTGAAGCTTTCTTT. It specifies CASSTGTNTEAFF.

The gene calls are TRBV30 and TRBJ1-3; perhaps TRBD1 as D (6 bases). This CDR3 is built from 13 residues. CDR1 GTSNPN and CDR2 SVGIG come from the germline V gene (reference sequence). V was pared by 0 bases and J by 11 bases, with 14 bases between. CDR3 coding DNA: TGTGCCTGGAGTGTTGGGCAGGGGATCGCCATATATTTT. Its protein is CAWSVGQGIAIYF.

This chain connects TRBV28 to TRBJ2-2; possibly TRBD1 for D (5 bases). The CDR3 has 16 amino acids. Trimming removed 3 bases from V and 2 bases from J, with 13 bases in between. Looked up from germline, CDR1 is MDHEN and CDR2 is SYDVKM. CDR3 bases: TGTGCCAGCAGTTTCCGTATTAGGGGTAACACCGGGGAGCTGTTTTTT. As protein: CASSFRIRGNTGELFF. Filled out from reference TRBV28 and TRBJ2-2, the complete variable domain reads DVKVTQSSRYLVKRTGEKVFLECVQDMDHENMFWYRQDPGLGLRLIYFSYDVKMKEKGDIPEGYSVSREKKERFSLILESASTNQTSMYLCASSFRIRGNTGELFFGEGSRLTVL.

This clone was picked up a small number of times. The CDR3 sequence is CASSLLRGLDTQYF. CDR3 DNA: TGCGCCAGCAGCCTTCTACGAGGGCTAGATACGCAGTATTTT. The chain combines TRBV4-3 with TRBJ2-3; TRBD2 is a possible D gene (5 bases). The length of the CDR3 is 14 residues. In germline, CDR1 is LGHNA, CDR2 YSLEER. V was shortened by 4 bases and J by 5 bases, with 13 bases between the two germline ends.

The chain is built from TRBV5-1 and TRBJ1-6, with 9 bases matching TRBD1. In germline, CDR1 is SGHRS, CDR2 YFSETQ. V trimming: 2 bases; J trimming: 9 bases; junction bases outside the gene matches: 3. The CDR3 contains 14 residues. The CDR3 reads CASSLATGGSPLHF. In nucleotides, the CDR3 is TGCGCCAGCAGCTTAGCGACAGGGGGTTCACCCCTCCACTTT.

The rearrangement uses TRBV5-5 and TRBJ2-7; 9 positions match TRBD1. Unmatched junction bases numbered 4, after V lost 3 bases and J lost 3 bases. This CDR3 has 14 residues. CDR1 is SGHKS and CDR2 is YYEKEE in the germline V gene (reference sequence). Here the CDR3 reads CASSSLGQGYEQYF. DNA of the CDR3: TGTGCCAGCAGCTCACTGGGACAGGGCTACGAGCAGTACTTC. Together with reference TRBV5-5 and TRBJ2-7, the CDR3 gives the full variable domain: DAGVTQSPTHLIKTRGQQVTLRCSPISGHKSVSWYQQVLGQGPQFIFQYYEKEERGRGNFPDRFSARQFPNYSSELNVNALLLGDSALYLCASSSLGQGYEQYFGPGTRLTVT.

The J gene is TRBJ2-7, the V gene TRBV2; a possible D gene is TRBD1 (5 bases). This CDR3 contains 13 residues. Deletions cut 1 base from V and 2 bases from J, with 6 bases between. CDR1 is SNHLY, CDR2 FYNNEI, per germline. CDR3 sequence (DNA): TGTGCCAGCAGTGAAGGCAGGGCCTACGAGCAGTACTTC. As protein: CASSEGRAYEQYF. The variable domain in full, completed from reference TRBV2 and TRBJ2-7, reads EPEVTQTPSHQVTQMGQEVILRCVPISNHLYFYWYRQILGQKVEFLVSFYNNEISEKSEIFDDQFSVERPDGSNFTLKIRSTKLEDSAMYFCASSEGRAYEQYFGPGTRLTVT.

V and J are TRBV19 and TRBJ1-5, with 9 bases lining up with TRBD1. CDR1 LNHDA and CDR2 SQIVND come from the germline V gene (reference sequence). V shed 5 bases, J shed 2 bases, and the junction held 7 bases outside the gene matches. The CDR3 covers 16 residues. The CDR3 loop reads CASSSGTGTGNQPQHF. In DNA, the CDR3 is TGTGCCAGTAGTTCCGGGACAGGGACTGGCAATCAGCCCCAGCATTTT.

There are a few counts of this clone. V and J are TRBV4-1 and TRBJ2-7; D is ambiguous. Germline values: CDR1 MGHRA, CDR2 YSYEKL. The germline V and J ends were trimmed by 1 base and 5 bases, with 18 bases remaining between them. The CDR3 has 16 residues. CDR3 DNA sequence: TGCGCCAGCAGCCAAGTCTCCGCCAGGTTGTCCGACGAGCAGTACTTC. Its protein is CASSQVSARLSDEQYF.

CDR3 region: CASSLPGSYEQYF. For the CDR3, the DNA is TGTGCCAGCAGCTTACCAGGGTCCTACGAGCAGTACTTC. This chain joins TRBV7-9 and TRBJ2-7, with D perhaps matching TRBD1 (5 bases). Germline CDR1 SEHNR, CDR2 FQNEAQ (reference sequence). The CDR3 runs 13 residues. The V end lost 2 bases, the J end lost 1 base, and 6 bases lay between the germline ends.

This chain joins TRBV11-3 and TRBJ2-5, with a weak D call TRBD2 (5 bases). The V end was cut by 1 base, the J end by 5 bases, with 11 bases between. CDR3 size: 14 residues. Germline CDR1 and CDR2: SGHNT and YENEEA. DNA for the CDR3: TGTGCCAGCAGCTTAGGCTCTAGCAGTGAGACCCAGTACTTC. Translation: CASSLGSSSETQYF.

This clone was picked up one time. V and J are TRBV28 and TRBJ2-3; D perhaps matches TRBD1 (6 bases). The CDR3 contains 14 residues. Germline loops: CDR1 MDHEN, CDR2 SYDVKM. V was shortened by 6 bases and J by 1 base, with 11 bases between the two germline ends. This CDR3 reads CASSQQGGTDTQYF. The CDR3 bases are TGTGCCAGCAGCCAACAGGGTGGCACAGATACGCAGTATTTT. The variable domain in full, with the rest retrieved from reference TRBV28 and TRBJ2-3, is DVKVTQSSRYLVKRTGEKVFLECVQDMDHENMFWYRQDPGLGLRLIYFSYDVKMKEKGDIPEGYSVSREKKERFSLILESASTNQTSMYLCASSQQGGTDTQYFGPGTRLTVL.